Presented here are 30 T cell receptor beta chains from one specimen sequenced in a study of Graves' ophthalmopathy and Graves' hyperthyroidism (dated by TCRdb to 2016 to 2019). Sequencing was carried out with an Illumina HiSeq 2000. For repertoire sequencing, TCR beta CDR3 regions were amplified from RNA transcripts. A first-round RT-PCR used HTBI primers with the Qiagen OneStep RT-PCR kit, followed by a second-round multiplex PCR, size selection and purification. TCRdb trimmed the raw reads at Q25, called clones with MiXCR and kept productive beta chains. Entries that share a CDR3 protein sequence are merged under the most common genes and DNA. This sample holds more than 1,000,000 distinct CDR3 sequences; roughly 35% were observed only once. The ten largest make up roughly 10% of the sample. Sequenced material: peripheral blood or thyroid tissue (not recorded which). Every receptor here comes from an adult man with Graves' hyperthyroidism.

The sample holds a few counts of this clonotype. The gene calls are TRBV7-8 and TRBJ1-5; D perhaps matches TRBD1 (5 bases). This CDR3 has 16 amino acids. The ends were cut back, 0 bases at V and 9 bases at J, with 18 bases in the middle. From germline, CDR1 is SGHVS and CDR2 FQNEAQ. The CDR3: CASSLAWGQGSRPQHF. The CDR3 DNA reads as TGTGCCAGCAGCTTAGCGTGGGGCCAGGGTTCGCGGCCCCAGCATTTT.

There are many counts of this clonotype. CDR3 sequence (DNA): TGTGCCAGCAGCCAACAACGGAATAGCAATCAGCCCCAGCATTTT. As protein: CASSQQRNSNQPQHF. The chain combines TRBV4-2 with TRBJ1-5; D is ambiguous. With 2 bases removed from V and 0 bases from J, the gap between germline ends came to 8 bases. CDR3 length: 15 residues. Germline values: CDR1 LGHNA, CDR2 YNFKEQ.

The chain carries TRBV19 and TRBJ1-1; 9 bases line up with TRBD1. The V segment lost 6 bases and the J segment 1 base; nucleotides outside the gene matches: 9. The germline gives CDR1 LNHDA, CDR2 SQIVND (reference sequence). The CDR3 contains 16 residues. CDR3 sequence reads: CASRPTGGRTNTEAFF. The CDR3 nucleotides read TGTGCCAGTAGACCGACAGGGGGACGGACGAACACTGAAGCTTTCTTT.

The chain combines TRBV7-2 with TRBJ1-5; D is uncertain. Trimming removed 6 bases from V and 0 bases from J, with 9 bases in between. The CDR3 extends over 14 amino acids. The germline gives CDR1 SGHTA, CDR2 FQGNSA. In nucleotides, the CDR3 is TGTGCCAGCAGGAGGTCCCTTAGCAATCAGCCCCAGCATTTT. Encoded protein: CASRRSLSNQPQHF.

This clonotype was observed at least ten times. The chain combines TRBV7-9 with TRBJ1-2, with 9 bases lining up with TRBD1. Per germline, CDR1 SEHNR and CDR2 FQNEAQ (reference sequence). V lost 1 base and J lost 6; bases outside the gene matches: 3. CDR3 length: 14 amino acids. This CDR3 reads CASSLVQGAHGYTF. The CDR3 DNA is TGTGCCAGCAGCTTAGTACAGGGGGCTCATGGCTACACCTTC.

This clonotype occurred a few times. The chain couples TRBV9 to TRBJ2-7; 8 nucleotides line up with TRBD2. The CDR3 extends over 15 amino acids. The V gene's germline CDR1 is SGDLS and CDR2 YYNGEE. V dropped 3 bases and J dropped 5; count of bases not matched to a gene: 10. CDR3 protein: CASSAPGLVGNEQYF. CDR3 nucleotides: TGTGCCAGCAGCGCTCCGGGACTAGTGGGAAACGAGCAGTACTTC. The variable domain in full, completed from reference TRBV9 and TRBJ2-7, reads DSGVTQTPKHLITATGQRVTLRCSPRSGDLSVYWYQQSLDQGLQFLIQYYNGEERAKGNILERFSAQQFPDLHSELNLSSLELGDSALYFCASSAPGLVGNEQYFGPGTRLTVT.

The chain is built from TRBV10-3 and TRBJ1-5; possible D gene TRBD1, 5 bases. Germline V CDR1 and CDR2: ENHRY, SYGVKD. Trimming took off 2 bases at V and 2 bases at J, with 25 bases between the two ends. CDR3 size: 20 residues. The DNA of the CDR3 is TGTGCCATCAGTGAGACGGACATAGTGGAGGGAAGACCCGGCAATCAGCCCCAGCATTTT. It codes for CAISETDIVEGRPGNQPQHF.

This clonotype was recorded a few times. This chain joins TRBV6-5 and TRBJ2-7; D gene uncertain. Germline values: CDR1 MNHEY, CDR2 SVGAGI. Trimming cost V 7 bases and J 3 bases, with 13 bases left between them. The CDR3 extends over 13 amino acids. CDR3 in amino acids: CASTLRKGYEQYF. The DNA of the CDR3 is TGTGCCAGCACTTTAAGGAAGGGCTACGAGCAGTACTTC.

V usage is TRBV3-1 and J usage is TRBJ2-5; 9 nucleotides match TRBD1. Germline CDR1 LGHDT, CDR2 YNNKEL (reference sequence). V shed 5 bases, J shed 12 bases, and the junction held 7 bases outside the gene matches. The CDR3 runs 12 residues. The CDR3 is CASSLSGQGEYF. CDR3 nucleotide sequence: TGTGCCAGCAGCTTATCGGGACAGGGCGAGTACTTC.

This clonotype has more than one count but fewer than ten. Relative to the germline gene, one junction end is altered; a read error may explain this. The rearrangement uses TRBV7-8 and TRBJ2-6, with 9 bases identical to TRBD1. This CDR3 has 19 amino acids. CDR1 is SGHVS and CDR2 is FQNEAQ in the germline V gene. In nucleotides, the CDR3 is TGCGCCAGCAGCCGGTGGGGACAGGGAGAAAACTCTGGGGCCAACGTCCTGACTTTC. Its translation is CASSRWGQGENSGANVLTF.

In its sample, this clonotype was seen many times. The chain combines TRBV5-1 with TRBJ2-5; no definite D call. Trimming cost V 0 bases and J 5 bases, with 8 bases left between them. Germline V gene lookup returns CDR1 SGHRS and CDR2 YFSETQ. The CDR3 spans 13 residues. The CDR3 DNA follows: TGCGCCAGCAGCTTGGTAGCATGGGAGACCCAGTACTTC. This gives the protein CASSLVAWETQYF.

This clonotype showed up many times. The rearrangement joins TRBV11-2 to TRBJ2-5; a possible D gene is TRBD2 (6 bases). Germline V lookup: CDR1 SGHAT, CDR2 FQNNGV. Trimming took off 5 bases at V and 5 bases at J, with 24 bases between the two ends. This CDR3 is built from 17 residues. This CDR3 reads CASSHTPGSRVSETQYF. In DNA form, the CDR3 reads TGTGCCAGCAGCCATACACCCGGGAGCAGGGTGTCCGAGACCCAGTACTTC.

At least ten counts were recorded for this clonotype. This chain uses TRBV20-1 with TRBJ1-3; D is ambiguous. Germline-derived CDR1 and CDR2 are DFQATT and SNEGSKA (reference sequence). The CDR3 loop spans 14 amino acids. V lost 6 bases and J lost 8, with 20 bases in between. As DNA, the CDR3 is TGCAGTGCCCGCGGACTGTTCCCTCAGGACACCATATATTTT. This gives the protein CSARGLFPQDTIYF.

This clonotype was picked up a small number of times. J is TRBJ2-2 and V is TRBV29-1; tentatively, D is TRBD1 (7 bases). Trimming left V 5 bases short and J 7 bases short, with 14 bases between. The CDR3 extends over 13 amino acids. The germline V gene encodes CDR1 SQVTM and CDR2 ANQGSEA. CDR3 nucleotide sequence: TGCAGCGTTAGGCAGGGGGGCGGCGGGGAGCTGTTTTTT. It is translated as CSVRQGGGGELFF.

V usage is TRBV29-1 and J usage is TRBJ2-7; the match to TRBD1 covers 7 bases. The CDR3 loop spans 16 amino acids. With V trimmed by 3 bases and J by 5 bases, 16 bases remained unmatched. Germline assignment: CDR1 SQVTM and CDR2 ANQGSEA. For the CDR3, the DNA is TGCAGCGTTGACGCCCCGGGACAGAGTAGTAATGACGAGCAGTACTTC. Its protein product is CSVDAPGQSSNDEQYF.

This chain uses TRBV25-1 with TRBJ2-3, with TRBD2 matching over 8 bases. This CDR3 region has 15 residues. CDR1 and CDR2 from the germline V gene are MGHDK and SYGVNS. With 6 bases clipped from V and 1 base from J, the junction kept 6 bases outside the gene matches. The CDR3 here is CASSRSGSGTDTQYF. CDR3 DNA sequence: TGTGCCAGCAGCAGGAGCGGGAGTGGCACAGATACGCAGTATTTT.

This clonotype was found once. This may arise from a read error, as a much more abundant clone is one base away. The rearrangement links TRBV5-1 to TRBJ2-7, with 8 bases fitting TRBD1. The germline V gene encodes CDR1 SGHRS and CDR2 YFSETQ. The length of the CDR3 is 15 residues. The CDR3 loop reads CASSQTGEPFDERYF. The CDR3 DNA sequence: TGCGCCAGCAGCCAGACAGGGGAGCCCTTTGATGAGCGGTACTTC.

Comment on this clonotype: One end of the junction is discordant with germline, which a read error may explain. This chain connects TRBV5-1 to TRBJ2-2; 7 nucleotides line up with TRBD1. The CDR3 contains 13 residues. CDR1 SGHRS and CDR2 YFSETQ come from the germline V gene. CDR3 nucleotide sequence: TGCGCCGGCAGCCATTCACAGGGGAAGGAGCTGTTTTTT. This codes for CAGSHSQGKELFF.

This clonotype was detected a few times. The CDR3 bases are TGCAGCGTTGCGGGAGGACAGGGGGTGGGGGAGCAGTACTTC. It encodes CSVAGGQGVGEQYF. J is TRBJ2-7 and V is TRBV29-1; 10 bases are a match to TRBD1. The germline gives CDR1 SQVTM, CDR2 ANQGSEA. The ends lost 4 bases at V and 7 bases at J; junction bases unmatched: 10. The CDR3 sequence is 14 residues long.

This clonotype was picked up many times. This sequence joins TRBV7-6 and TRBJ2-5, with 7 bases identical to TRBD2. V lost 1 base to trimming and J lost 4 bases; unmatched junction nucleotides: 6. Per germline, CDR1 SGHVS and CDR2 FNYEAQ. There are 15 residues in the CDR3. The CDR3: CASSLERGFVETQYF. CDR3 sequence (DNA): TGTGCCAGCAGCTTAGAGCGGGGCTTTGTAGAGACCCAGTACTTC.

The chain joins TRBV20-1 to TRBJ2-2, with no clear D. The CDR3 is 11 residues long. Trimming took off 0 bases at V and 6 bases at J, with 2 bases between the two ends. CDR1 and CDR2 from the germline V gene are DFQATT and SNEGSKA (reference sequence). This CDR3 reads CSARDPGELFF. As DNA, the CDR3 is TGCAGTGCTAGAGATCCCGGGGAGCTGTTTTTT.

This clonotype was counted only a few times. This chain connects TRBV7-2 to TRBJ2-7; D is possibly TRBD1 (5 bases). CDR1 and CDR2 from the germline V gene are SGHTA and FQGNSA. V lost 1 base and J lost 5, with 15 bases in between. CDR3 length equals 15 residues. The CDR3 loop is CASSLVRGRENEQYF. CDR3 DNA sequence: TGTGCCAGCAGCTTAGTAAGGGGCAGGGAAAACGAGCAGTACTTC.

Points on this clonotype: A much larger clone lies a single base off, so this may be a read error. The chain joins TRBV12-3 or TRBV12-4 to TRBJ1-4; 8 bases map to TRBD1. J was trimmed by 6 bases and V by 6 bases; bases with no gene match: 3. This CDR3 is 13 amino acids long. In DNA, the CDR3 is TGTGCCAGCAGCTCGGACAGGGATGAAAAACTGTTTTTT. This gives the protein CASSSDRDEKLFF.

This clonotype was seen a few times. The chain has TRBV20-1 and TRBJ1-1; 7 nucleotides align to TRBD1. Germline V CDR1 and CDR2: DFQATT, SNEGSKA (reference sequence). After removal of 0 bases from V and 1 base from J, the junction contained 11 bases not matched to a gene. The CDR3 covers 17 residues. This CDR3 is CSARDQRGQGRNTEAFF. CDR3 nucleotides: TGCAGTGCTAGAGATCAGAGGGGGCAGGGAAGGAACACTGAAGCTTTCTTT.

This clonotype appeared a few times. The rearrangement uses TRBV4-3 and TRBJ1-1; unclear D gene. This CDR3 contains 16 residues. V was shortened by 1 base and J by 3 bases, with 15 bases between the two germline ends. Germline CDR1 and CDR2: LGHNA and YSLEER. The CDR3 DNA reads TGCGCCAGCAGCCAAGGTGCGGGGAGCGGTGACACTGAAGCTTTCTTT. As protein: CASSQGAGSGDTEAFF.

The CDR3 spells CASSYRPPGRLMNTEAFF. CDR3 nucleotide sequence: TGTGCCAGCAGTTACCGACCTCCTGGACGGCTAATGAACACTGAAGCTTTCTTT. The chain couples TRBV6-5 to TRBJ1-1, with no clear D. The CDR3 runs to 18 residues. CDR1 MNHEY and CDR2 SVGAGI come from the germline V gene. V was clipped by 2 bases and J by 0 bases, with 19 bases between them.

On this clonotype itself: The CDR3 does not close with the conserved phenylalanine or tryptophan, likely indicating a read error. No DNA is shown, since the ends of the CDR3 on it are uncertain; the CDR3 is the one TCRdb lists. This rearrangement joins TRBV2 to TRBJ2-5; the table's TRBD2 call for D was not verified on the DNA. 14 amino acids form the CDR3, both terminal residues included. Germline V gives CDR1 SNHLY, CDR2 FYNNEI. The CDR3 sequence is CAVSGAGLLAGGRS.

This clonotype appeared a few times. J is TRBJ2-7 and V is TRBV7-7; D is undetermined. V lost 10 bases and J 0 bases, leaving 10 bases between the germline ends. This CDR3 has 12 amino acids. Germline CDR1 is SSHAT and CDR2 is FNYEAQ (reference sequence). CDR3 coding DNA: TGTGCCATCGGACCAAGCTCCTACGAGCAGTACTTC. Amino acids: CAIGPSSYEQYF.

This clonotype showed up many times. The CDR3 is CASSLGSGQETQYF. DNA of the CDR3: TGTGCCAGCAGCTTAGGGTCAGGGCAAGAGACCCAGTACTTC. The gene calls are TRBV7-9 and TRBJ2-5, with D perhaps TRBD1 (5 bases). The CDR3 is 14 amino acids. Between the trimmed V and J ends, which lost 1 base and 2 bases, there was a span of 8 bases. The germline gives CDR1 SEHNR, CDR2 FQNEAQ (reference sequence).

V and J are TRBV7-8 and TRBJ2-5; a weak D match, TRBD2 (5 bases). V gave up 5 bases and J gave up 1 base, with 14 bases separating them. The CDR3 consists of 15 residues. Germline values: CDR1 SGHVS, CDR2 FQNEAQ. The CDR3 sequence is CASSPRETIQETQYF. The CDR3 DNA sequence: TGTGCCAGCAGCCCCCGTGAGACTATCCAAGAGACCCAGTACTTC.